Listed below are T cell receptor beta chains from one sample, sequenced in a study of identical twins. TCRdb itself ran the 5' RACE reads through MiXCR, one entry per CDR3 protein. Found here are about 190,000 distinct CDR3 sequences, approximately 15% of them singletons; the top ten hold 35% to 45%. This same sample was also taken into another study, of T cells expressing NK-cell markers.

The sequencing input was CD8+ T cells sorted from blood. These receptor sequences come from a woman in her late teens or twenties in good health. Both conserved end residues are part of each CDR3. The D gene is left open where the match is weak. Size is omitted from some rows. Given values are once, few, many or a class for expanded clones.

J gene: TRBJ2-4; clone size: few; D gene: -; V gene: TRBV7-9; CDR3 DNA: TGTGCCAGCAGTGGCCCCAGGGGACTAGCCAAAAACATTCAGTACTTC; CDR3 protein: CASSGPRGLAKNIQYF
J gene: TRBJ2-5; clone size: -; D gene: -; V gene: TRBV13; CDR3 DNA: TGTGCCAGCAGCCCATTCGGTGCGGAAGACCAAGAGACCCAGTACTTC; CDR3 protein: CASSPFGAEDQETQYF
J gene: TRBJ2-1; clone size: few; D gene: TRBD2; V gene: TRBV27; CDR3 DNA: TGTGCCAGCATGCCCCGCGGGAGTTTGTATGAGCAGTTCTTC; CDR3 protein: CASMPRGSLYEQFF
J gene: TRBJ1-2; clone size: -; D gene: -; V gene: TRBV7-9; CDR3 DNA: TGTGCCAGCAGCCCCGGGGGAGTCTACTATGGCTACACCTTC; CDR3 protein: CASSPGGVYYGYTF
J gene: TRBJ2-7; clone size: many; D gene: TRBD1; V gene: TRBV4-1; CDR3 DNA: TGCGCCAGCAGCGGGCAGGGGGATTTCGAGCAGTACTTC; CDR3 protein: CASSGQGDFEQYF
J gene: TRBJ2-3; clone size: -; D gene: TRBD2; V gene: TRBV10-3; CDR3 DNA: TGTGCCATCAGTGAAGGGACTAGCGGCTACACAGATACGCAGTATTTT; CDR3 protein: CAISEGTSGYTDTQYF
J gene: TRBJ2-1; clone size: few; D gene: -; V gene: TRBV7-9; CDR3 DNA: TGTGCCAGCCCGCGGGACACTTCCTACAATGAGCAGTTCTTC; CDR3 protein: CASPRDTSYNEQFF
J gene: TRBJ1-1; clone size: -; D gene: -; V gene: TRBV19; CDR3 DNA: TGTGCCAGTAGTATTGGGGGTTCGGGGACTGAAGCTTTCTTT; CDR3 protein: CASSIGGSGTEAFF
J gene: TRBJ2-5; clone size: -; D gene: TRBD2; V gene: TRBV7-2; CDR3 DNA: TGTGCCAGCAGCGACACTAGCGGGGGGGCCGGAGAGACCCAGTACTTC; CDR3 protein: CASSDTSGGAGETQYF
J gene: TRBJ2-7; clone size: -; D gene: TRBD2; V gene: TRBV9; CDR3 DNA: TGTGCCAGCTCCCTCGGGACTAGCGGGAACTACGAGCAGTACTTC; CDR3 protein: CASSLGTSGNYEQYF
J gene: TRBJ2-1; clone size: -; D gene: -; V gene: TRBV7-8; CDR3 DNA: TGTGCCAGCAGTGCGAGGCCTGGGTTGATAGTAAACAATGAGCAGTTCTTC; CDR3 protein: CASSARPGLIVNNEQFF
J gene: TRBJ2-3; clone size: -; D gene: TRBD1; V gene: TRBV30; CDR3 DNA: TGTGCCTCTATGACAGGGGGGGCAGATACGCAGTATTTT; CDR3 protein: CASMTGGADTQYF
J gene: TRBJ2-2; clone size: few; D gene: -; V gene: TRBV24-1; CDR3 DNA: TGTGCCACCGCGTCGGCAGGGTCCGGGGAGCTGTTTTTT; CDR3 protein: CATASAGSGELFF
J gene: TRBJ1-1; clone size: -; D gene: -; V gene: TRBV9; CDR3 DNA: TGTGCCAGCAGCATAACGACAGGGAACACTGAAGCTTTCTTT; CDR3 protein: CASSITTGNTEAFF
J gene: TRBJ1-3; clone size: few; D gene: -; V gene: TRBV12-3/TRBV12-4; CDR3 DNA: TGTGCCAGCAGCCAGCCCACCCGGGACCGAGGAAACACCATATATTTT; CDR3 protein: CASSQPTRDRGNTIYF
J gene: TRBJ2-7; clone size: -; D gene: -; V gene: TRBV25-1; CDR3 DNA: TGTGCCAGCAGTGAGGTTGAGTACGAGCAGTACTTC; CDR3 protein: CASSEVEYEQYF
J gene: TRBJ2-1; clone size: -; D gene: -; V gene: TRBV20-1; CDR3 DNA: TGCAGTGCTAGATCAAGACAGAGCTCCTACAATGAGCAGTTCTTC; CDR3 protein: CSARSRQSSYNEQFF
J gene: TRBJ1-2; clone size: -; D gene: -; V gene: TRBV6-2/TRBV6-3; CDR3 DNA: TGTGCCAGCAGTTTTGGGGCAGGTTACGATGGCTACACCTTC; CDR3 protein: CASSFGAGYDGYTF
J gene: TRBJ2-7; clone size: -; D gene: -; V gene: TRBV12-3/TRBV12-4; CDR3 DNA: TGTGCCAGCAGTTTACATGCCGGAACCTACGAGCAGTACTTC; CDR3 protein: CASSLHAGTYEQYF
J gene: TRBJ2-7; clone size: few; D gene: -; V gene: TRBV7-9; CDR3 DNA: TGTGCCAGCAGCTTATTTCCAGCGGGCCCTGTAACCTACGAGCAGTACTTC; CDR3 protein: CASSLFPAGPVTYEQYF
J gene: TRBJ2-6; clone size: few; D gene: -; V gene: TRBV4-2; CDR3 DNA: TGTGCCAGCAGCCAAGATGGCAACTCTGGGGCCAACGTCCTGACTTTC; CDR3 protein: CASSQDGNSGANVLTF
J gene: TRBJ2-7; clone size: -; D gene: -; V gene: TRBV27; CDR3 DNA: TGTGCCAGCATGCGGCGGCCCCCCTTCGAGCAGTACTTC; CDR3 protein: CASMRRPPFEQYF
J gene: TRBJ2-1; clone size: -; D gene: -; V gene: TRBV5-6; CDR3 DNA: TGTGCCAGCATCGGACAGACAGACAATGAGCAGTTCTTC; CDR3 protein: CASIGQTDNEQFF
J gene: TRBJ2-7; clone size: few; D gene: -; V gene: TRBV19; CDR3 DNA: TGTGCCAGTAGTCCCCGTACCGGGCTAGCCTACGAGCAGTACTTC; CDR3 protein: CASSPRTGLAYEQYF
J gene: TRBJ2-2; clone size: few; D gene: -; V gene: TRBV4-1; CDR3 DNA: TGCGCCAGCGAGGGACATAACACCGGGGAGCTGTTTTTT; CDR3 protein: CASEGHNTGELFF
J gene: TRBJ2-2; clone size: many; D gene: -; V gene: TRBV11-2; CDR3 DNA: TGTGCCAGCAGCTTATCCCCCGGGGAGCTGTTTTTT; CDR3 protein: CASSLSPGELFF
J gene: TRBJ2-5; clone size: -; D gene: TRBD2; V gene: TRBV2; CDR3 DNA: TGTGCCAGCAGTGATGGTTCTAGCGGGAGGGCTCAGACCCAGTACTTC; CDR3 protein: CASSDGSSGRAQTQYF
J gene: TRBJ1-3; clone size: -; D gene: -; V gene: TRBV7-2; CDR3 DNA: TGTGCCAGCAGCTTAGCCAGGGAGAACACCATATATTTT; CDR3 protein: CASSLARENTIYF
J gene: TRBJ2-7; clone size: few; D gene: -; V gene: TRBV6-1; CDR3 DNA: TGTGCCAGCAGTGAAGGAGGGGATAGCAACGAGCAGTACTTC; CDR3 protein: CASSEGGDSNEQYF
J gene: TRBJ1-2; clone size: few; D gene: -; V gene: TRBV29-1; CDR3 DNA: TGCAGCGTTCTGGGGGAACAGGTGGGCTATGGCTACACCTTC; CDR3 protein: CSVLGEQVGYGYTF
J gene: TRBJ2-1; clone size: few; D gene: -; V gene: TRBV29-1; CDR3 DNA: TGCAGCGTTGGGGTGTCCTACAATGAGCAGTTCTTC; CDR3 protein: CSVGVSYNEQFF
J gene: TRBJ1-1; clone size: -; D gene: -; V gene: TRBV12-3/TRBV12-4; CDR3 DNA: TGTGCCAGCAGTTTCCCGGAGAGACCCGCTGAAGCTTTCTTT; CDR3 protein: CASSFPERPAEAFF
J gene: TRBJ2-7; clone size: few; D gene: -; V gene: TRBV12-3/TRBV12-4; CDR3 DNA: TGTGCCAGCAGTTTATGGTCACTAGGGGAGCAGTACTTC; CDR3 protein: CASSLWSLGEQYF
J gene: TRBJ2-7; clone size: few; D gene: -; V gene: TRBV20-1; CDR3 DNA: TGCAGTGCTAGAGGGCGGACTTTCTACGAGCAGTACTTC; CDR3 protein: CSARGRTFYEQYF
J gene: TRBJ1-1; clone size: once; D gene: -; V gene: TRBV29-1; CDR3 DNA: TGCAGCGTTTTATCGGCGGGTGAAGCTTTCTTT; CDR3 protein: CSVLSAGEAFF